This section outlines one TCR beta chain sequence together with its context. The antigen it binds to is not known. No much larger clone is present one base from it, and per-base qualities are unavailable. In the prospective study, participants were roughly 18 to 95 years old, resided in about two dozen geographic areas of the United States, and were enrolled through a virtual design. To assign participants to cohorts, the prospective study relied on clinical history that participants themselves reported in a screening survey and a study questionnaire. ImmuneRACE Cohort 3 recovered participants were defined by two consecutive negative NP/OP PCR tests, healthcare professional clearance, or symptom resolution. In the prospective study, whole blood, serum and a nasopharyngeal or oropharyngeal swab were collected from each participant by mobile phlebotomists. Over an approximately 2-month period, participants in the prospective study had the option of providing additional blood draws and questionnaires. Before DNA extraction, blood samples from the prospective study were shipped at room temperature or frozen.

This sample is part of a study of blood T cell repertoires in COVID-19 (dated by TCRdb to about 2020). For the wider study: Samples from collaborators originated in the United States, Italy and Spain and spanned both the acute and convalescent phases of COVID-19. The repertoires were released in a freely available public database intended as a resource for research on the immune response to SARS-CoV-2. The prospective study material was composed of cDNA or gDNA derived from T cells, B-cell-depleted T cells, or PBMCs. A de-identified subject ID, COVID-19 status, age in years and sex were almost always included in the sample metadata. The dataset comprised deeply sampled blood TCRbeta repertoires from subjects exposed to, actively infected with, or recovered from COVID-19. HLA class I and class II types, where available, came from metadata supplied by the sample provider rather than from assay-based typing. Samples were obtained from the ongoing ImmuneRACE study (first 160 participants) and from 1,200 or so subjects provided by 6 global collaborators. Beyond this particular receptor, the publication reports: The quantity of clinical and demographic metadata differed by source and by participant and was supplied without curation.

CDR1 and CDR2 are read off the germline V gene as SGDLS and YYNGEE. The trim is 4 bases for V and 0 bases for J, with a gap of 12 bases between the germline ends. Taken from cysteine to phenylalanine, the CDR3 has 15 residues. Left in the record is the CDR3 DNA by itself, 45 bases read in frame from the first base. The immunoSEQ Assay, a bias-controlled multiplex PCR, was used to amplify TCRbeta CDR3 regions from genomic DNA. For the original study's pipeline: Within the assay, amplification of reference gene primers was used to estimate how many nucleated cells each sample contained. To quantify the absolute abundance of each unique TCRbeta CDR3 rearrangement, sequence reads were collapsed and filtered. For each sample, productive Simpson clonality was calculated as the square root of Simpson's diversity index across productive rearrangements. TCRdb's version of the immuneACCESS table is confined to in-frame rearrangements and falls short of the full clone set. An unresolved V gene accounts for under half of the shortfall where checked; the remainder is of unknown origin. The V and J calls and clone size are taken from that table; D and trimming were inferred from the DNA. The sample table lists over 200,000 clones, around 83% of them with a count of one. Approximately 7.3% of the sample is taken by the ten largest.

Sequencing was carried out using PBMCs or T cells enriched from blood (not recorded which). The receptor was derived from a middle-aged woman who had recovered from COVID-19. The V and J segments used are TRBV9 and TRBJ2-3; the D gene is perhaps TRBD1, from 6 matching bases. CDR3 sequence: CASSPGASSTDTQYF. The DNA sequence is TGTGCCAGCAGCCCAGGGGCTTCTAGCACAGATACGCAGTATTTT.